Below are 3 T cell receptor beta chains sequenced from a single sample in a study of blood T cell repertoires in COVID-19. Generated by immunoSEQ multiplex PCR, the TCRdb table keeps only in-frame clones and is missing some. In the table there are 280,000 or so clones, approximately 83% of which are singletons. The specimen was PBMCs or T cells enriched from blood (not recorded which). The receptors originated from a man aged 25 to 40 who had recovered from COVID-19.

The gene calls are TRBV19 and TRBJ1-4; 7 bases match TRBD1. J gave up 3 bases and V 6 bases, and 4 bases lay outside the gene matches. There are 14 residues in the CDR3. The germline V gene has CDR1 LNHDA and CDR2 SQIVND (reference sequence). The CDR3 spells CASSRQGPNEKLFF. CDR3 bases: TGTGCCAGTAGCCGACAGGGTCCTAATGAAAAACTGTTTTTT. Full variable domain (rest looked up from reference TRBV19 and TRBJ1-4): DGGITQSPKYLFRKEGQNVTLSCEQNLNHDAMYWYRQDPGQGLRLIYYSQIVNDFQKGDIAEGYSVSREKKESFPLTVTSAQKNPTAFYLCASSRQGPNEKLFFGSGTQLSVL.

The V gene is TRBV9, the J gene TRBJ1-6; unclear D gene. The germline V and J ends were trimmed by 0 bases and 3 bases, with 7 bases remaining between them. The CDR3 contains 15 residues. Germline V gene lookup returns CDR1 SGDLS and CDR2 YYNGEE. The CDR3 nucleotides are TGTGCCAGCAGCGTAGGCCAGAACTATAATTCACCCCTCCACTTT. This codes for CASSVGQNYNSPLHF.

This clone was observed a handful of times. The chain combines TRBV6-5 with TRBJ2-1; 8 bases fit TRBD2. The length of the CDR3 is 15 residues. Germline assignment: CDR1 MNHEY and CDR2 SVGAGI. V was pared by 11 bases and J by 7 bases, with 16 bases of the junction left unmatched. CDR3 loop: CASGRGGSGANEQFF. The CDR3 bases are TGTGCCTCTGGAAGGGGAGGTAGCGGGGCTAATGAGCAGTTCTTC.